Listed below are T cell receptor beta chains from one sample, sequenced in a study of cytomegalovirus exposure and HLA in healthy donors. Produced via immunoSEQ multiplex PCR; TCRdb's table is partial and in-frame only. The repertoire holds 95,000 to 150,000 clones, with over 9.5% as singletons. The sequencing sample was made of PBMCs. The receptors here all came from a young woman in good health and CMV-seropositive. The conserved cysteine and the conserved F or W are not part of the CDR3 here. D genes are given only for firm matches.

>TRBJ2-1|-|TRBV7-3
ASSLVPGLSYNEQF
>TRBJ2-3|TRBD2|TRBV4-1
ASSQEWRGGPDTQY
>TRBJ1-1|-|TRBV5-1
ASSRQLENTEAF
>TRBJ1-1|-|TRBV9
ASSLRQANTEAF
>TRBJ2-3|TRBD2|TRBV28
ASGTLAGGTDTQY
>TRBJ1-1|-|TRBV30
AWTRRVTEAF
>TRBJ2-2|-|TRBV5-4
ASSLVQMNTGELF
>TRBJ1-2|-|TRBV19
ASIALRGTANYGYT
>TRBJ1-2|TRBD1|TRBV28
ASSDRGQALT
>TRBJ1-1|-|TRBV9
ASSVVLGAEAF
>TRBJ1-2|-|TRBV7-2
ASSSPRGASQTNYGYT
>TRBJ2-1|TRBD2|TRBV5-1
ASSLRDPSGSSYNEQF
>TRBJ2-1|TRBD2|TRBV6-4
ASSQLSGGANEQF
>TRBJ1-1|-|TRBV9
ASSVGLEFMNTEAF
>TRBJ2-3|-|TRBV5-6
ASSLGSGTDTQY
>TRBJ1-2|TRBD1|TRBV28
ASSSGDRVVIYGYT
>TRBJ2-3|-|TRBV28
ASSQTGWTQY
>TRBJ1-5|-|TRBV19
ASKGNSNQPQH
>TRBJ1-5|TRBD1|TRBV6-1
ASLLTGGGSQPQH
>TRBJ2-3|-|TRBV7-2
ASSFQSTDTQY
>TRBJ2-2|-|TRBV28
ASSSPGTLNTGELF
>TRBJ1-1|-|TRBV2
ASTGQENTEAF
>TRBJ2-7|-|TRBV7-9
ASSRDSNLPYEQY
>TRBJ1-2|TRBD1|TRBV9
ASSGKQGTDGYT
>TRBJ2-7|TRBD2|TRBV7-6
ASSLALAGGYEQY
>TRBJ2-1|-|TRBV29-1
SVESSSYNEQF
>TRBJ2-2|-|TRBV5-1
ASSPNSGELF
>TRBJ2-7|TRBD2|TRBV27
ASSLKLALSYEQY
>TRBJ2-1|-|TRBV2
ASSASRIIRMDEQF
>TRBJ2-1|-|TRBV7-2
ASREDGNEQF
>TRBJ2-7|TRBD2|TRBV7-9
ASSWTSGSDPSYEQY
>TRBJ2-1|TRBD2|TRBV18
ASSPGGVGRNEQF
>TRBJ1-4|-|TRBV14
ASSQGWATNEKLF
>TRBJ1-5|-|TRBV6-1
ASSEEEYQPQH
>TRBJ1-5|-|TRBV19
ASSIEGGGNQPQH
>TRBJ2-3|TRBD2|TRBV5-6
ASSFSVSGLAGGDDTQY
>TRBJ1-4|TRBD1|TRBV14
ASSRTGGINEKLF
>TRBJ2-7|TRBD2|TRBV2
ASLPSGSYEQY
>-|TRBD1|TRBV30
ACSGQGIPEQY
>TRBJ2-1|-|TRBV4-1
ASSLSAGEQF
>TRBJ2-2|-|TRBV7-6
ASSVVTWLGTGELF
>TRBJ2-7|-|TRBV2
ASRSTGTYEQY
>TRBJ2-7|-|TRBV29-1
SVLTGLHSYEQY
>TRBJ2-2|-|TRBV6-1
ASSGSIGAGELF
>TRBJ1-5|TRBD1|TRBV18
ASSPRDRGDNQPQH
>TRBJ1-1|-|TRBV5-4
AAGRQSTEAF
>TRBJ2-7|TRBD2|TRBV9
ASSVSSGAYEQY
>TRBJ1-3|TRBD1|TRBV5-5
ASSLQGAENTIY
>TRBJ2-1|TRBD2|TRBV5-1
ASSLALSGSSYNEQF
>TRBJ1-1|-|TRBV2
ASSEILGGAF
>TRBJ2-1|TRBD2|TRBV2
ASSEGGWLAGNNEQF
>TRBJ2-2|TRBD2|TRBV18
ASSPPTGTMNTGELF
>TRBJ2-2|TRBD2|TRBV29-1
SVLAGANTGELF